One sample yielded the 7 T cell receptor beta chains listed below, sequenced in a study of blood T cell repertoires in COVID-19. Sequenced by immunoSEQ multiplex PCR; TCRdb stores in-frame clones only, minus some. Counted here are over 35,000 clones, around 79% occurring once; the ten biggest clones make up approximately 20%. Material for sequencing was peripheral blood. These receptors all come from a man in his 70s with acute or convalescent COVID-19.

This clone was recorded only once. In nucleotides, the CDR3 is TGTGCCAGCAGCAAAGTCCGCCCTGCAGCACAGGGGGTATACAAGCCCGGGGAGCTGTTTTTT. Amino acids: CASSKVRPAAQGVYKPGELFF. The rearrangement joins TRBV28 to TRBJ2-2, with TRBD1 matching over 8 bases. With 6 bases clipped from V and 6 bases from J, the junction kept 27 bases outside the gene matches. Germline V gene lookup returns CDR1 MDHEN and CDR2 SYDVKM. The CDR3 sequence is 21 residues long.

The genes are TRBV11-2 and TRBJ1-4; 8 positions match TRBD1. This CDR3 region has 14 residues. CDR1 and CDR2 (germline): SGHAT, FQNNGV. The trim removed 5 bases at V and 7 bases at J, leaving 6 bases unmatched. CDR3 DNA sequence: TGTGCCAGCAGCCCCCGGACAGGGTTTGAAAAACTGTTTTTT. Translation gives CASSPRTGFEKLFF.

CDR3 nucleotide sequence: TGTGCGATAATCGGGGGGGGCCCTGGAAACACCATATATTTT. Protein product: CAIIGGGPGNTIYF. The chain employs TRBV28 and TRBJ1-3; a possible D gene is TRBD1 (6 bases). This CDR3 has 14 amino acids. Germline lookup yields CDR1 MDHEN and CDR2 SYDVKM.

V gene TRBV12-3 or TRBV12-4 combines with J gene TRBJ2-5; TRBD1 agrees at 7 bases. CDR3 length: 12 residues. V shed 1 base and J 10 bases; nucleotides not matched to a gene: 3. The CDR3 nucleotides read TGTGCCAGCAGTTTAGAGCCAGGGGGCCAGTACTTC. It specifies CASSLEPGGQYF.

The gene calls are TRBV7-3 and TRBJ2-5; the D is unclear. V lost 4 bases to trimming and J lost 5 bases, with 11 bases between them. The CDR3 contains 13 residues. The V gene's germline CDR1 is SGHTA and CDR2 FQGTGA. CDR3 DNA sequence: TGTGCCAGCAGCTCCAGACACCTTGAGACCCAGTACTTC. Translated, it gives CASSSRHLETQYF.

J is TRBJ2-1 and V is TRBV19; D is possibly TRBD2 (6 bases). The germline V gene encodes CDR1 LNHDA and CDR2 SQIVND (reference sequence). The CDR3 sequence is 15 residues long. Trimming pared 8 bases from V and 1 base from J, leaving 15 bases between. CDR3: CASRKGGTSYNEQFF. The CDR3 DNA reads TGTGCCAGTCGGAAGGGCGGGACTTCCTACAATGAGCAGTTCTTC.

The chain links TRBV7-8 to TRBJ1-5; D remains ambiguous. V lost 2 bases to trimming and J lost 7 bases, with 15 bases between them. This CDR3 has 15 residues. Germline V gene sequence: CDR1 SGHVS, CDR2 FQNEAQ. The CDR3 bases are TGTGCCAGCAGCTTAATTGAGGGAGTGAGGCAGCCCCAGCATTTT. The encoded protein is CASSLIEGVRQPQHF.